The 7 T cell receptor beta chains reported below all come from one sample, sequenced in a study of CD8 T cells in Susac syndrome. RNA in amounts of roughly 0.45 to 1 ug was reverse transcribed with random hexamers. MiXCR, applied by TCRdb to the immunoSEQ multiplex PCR reads, yields one record per CDR3 protein. The data show some 130,000 distinct CDR3 sequences, 90% to 95% seen once. Source material: CD4+ T cells from PBMCs. Source of these receptors: a human donor in good health.

The chain is built from TRBV29-1 and TRBJ2-1, with 10 bases aligning to TRBD2. Germline V gene lookup returns CDR1 SQVTM and CDR2 ANQGSEA. The CDR3 covers 14 residues. Trimming took 6 bases from V and 4 from J; bases not matched to a gene: 6. The CDR3 here is CSVSLSGRYNEQFF. The CDR3 DNA is TGCAGCGTGAGCCTTAGCGGGAGGTACAATGAGCAGTTCTTC.

The chain links TRBV9 to TRBJ2-5; 10 bases are a match to TRBD2. The V gene end was trimmed by 3 bases and the J gene end by 2 bases; junction bases not matched to a gene: 7. The length of the CDR3 is 16 residues. CDR1 and CDR2 from the germline V gene are SGDLS and YYNGEE. CDR3 sequence reads: CASSAGLAVLQETQYF. The CDR3 coding sequence is TGTGCCAGCAGCGCCGGACTAGCGGTTCTTCAAGAGACCCAGTACTTC.

This clonotype has more than one count but fewer than ten. The J gene is TRBJ2-6, the V gene TRBV5-6, with D unclear. Germline CDR1 SGHDT, CDR2 YYEEEE. This CDR3 has 16 amino acids. Trimming cost V 0 bases and J 0 bases, with 7 bases left between them. In DNA, the CDR3 is TGTGCCAGCAGCTTGGGGCCGAGCTCTGGGGCCAACGTCCTGACTTTC. It encodes CASSLGPSSGANVLTF.

The chain is built from TRBV19 and TRBJ2-6; 7 bases match TRBD1. The ends lost 6 bases at V and 0 bases at J; junction bases unmatched: 5. The germline V gene has CDR1 LNHDA and CDR2 SQIVND (reference sequence). CDR3 size: 16 residues. The CDR3 here is CASRATGSSGANVLTF. The CDR3 DNA follows: TGTGCCAGTAGGGCGACAGGGAGCTCTGGGGCCAACGTCCTGACTTTC. The full variable domain, its missing parts supplied by reference TRBV19 and TRBJ2-6, is DGGITQSPKYLFRKEGQNVTLSCEQNLNHDAMYWYRQDPGQGLRLIYYSQIVNDFQKGDIAEGYSVSREKKESFPLTVTSAQKNPTAFYLCASRATGSSGANVLTFGAGSRLTVL.

The V call is TRBV3-1, the J call TRBJ2-7, with 7 bases lining up with TRBD2. The CDR3 consists of 17 residues. The V gene's germline CDR1 is LGHDT and CDR2 YNNKEL (reference sequence). V trimming: 3 bases; J trimming: 1 base; junction bases outside the gene matches: 12. The CDR3 spells CASSHPGSASGSYEQYF. CDR3 sequence (DNA): TGTGCCAGCAGCCATCCGGGCAGCGCTAGCGGTTCCTACGAGCAGTACTTC.

J is TRBJ2-5 and V is TRBV11-2; 9 nucleotides line up with TRBD1. J gave up 4 bases and V 6 bases, and 9 bases lay outside the gene matches. Germline values: CDR1 SGHAT, CDR2 FQNNGV. The CDR3 is 15 residues long. Here the CDR3 DNA reads TGTGCCAGCAGTCGCACCGGGACAGGGAGAGAGACCCAGTACTTC. It specifies CASSRTGTGRETQYF.

This sequence joins TRBV11-2 and TRBJ2-1, with D possibly TRBD2 on 5 matching bases. V lost 5 bases, J lost 9 bases, and 11 bases lay in between. The CDR3 sequence is 12 residues long. Per germline, CDR1 SGHAT and CDR2 FQNNGV. CDR3 protein: CASSLVGGEQFF. The CDR3 DNA reads as TGTGCCAGCAGCCTAGTCGGAGGTGAGCAGTTCTTC.